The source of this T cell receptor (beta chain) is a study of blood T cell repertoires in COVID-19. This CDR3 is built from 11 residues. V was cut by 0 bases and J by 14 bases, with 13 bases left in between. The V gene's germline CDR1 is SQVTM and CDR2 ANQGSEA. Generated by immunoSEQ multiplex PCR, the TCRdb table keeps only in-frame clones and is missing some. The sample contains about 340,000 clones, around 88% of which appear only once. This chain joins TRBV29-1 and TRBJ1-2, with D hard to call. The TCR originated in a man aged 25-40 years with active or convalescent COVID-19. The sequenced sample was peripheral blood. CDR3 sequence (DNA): TGCAGCGTTGAAGAGGCCGGGGAAGGGACCTTC. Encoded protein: CSVEEAGEGTF.